A single T cell receptor (beta chain) is shown here with its context. No antigen is known for it. This specimen belongs to a study of early T cells in non-severe SARS-CoV-2 infection. From germline, CDR1 is SGHNT and CDR2 YENEEA. CDR3 length equals 14 residues. The germline V and J ends were trimmed by 4 bases and 0 bases, with 8 bases remaining between them. A single record per CDR3 protein comes from TCRdb applying MiXCR to the 5' RACE reads. This table holds roughly 86,000 distinct CDR3 sequences, roughly 14% found once. Study-wide results and limits: VDJdb matches were skewed toward anti-spike CD8 T cell responses.

This sequence was found in an adult who was a healthcare worker with PCR-confirmed SARS-CoV-2 infection or an uninfected control (not recorded which). Source material: whole blood. The rearrangement joins TRBV11-3 to TRBJ2-3, with a tentative D call TRBD2 (6 bases). The CDR3 protein is CASSSGTSTDTQYF. CDR3 DNA sequence: TGTGCCAGCAGCTCCGGGACTAGCACAGATACGCAGTATTTT.